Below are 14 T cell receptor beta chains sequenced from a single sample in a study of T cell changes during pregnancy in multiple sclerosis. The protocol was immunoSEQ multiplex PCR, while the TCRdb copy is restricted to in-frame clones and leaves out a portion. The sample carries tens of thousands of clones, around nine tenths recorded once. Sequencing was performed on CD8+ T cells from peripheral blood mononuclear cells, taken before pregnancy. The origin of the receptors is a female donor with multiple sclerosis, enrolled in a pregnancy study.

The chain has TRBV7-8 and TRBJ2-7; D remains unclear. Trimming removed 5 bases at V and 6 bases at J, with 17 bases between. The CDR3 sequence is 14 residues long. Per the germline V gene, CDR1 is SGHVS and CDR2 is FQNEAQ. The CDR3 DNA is TGTGCCAGCAGCCCTGGGCCTCTCGGATCCGAGCAGTACTTC. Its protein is CASSPGPLGSEQYF.

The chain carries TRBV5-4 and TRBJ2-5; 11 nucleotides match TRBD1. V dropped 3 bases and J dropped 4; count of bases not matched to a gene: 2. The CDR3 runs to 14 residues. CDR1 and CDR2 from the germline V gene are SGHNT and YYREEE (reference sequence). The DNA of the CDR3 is TGTGCCAGCAGCTGGGGGACAGGGGGAGAGACCCAGTACTTC. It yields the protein CASSWGTGGETQYF.

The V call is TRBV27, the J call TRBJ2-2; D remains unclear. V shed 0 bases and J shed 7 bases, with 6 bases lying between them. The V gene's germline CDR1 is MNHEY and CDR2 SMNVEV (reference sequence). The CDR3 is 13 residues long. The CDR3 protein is CASSLSTGGELFF. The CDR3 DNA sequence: TGTGCCAGCAGTTTATCGACGGGCGGGGAGCTGTTTTTT.

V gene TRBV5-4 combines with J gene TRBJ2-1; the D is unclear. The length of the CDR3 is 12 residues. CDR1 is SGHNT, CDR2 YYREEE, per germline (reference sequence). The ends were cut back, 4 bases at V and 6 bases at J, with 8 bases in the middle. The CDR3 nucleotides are TGTGCCAGCAGCCCCGGGTCCAATGAGCAGTTCTTC. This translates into CASSPGSNEQFF.

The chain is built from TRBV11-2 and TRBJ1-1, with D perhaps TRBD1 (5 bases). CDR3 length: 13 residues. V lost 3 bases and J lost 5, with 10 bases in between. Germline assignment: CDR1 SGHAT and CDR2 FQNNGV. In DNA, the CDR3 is TGTGCCAGCAGCTTTGGGGCGAGGACTGAAGCTTTCTTT. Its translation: CASSFGARTEAFF.

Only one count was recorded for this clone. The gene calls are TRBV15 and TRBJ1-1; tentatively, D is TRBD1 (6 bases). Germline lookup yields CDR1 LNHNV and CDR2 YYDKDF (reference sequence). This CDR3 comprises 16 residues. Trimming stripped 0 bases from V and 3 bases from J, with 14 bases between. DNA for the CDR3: TGTGCCACCAGCAGAGATGGGGGGGCTGGTGACACTGAAGCTTTCTTT. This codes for CATSRDGGAGDTEAFF.

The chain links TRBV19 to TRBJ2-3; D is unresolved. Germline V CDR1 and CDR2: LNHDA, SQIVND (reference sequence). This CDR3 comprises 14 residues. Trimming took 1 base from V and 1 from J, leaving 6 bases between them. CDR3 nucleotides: TGTGCCAGTAGTATAGGACACGGCACAGATACGCAGTATTTT. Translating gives CASSIGHGTDTQYF.

CDR3 loop: CASSQPGWSTEAFF. As DNA, the CDR3 is TGTGCCAGCAGCCAACCGGGATGGAGCACTGAAGCTTTCTTT. The J gene is TRBJ1-1, the V gene TRBV4-2; no clear D gene. Germline V CDR1 and CDR2: LGHNA, YNFKEQ. V was cut by 2 bases and J by 4 bases, with 11 bases left in between. The CDR3 contains 14 residues.

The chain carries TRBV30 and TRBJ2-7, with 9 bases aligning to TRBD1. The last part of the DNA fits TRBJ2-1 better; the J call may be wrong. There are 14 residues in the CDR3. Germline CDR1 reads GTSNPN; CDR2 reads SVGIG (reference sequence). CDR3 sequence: CAWRTGGSPNEQFF. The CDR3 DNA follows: TGTGCCTGGAGGACAGGGGGTTCACCCAATGAGCAGTTCTTC.

The DNA for the CDR3 is TGTGCCAGCAGCCCAGGGGTAGGGACTGAAGCTTTCTTT. Translated: CASSPGVGTEAFF. The V gene is TRBV11-2, the J gene TRBJ1-1; D might be TRBD1 (6 bases). The V gene's germline CDR1 is SGHAT and CDR2 FQNNGV. Trimming took off 5 bases at V and 5 bases at J, with 12 bases between the two ends. This CDR3 is built from 13 residues.

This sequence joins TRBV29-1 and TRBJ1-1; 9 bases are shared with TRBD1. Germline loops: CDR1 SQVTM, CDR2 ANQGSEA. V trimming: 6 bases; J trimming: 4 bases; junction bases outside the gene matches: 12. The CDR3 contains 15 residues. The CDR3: CSVQGDRVRFTEAFF. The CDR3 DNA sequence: TGCAGCGTCCAGGGGGACAGGGTAAGGTTCACTGAAGCTTTCTTT.

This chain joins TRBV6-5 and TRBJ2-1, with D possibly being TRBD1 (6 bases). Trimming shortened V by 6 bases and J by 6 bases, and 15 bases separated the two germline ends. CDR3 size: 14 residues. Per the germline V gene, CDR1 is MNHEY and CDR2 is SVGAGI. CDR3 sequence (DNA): TGTGCCAGCAGCCCAGGGGTAGAGGGCAATGAGCAGTTCTTC. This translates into CASSPGVEGNEQFF.

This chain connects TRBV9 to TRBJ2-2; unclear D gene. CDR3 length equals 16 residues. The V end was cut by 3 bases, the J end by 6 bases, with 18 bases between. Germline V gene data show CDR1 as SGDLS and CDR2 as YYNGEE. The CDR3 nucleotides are TGTGCCAGCAGCGCTTCTTCGGGTATCATCTCCGGGGAGCTGTTTTTT. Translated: CASSASSGIISGELFF.

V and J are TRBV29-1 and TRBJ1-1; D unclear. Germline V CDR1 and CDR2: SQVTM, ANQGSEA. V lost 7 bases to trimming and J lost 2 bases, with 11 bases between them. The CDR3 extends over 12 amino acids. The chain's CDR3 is CSGAPQNTEAFF. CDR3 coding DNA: TGCAGCGGGGCCCCCCAAAACACTGAAGCTTTCTTT.